These 10 T cell receptor delta chains originate from one sample sequenced in a study of gamma-delta chains in newborns, infants, children. TCRdb re-processed the reads using CATT. The data show thousands of delta-chain clones, about 1% seen once. The specimen was blood. These receptors were taken from a child who was a newborn, infant or young child, either healthy, febrile or measles-vaccinated (not recorded which).

This clone was seen more than once but under ten times. The mismatch at residue 11 between this DNA's translation and the TCRdb protein of a much larger clone likely reflects a read error; the protein shown is translated from the DNA. The V gene is TRDV2, the J gene TRDJ3; 11 bases are a match to TRDD3. CDR1 and CDR2 from the germline V gene are GEAIGNYY and EKD. The CDR3 sequence is 18 residues long. V dropped 2 bases and J dropped 5; count of bases not matched to a gene: 7. The CDR3 reads CACDKLGGYARDTRQMFF. The CDR3, as DNA: TGTGCCTGTGACAAGCTTGGGGGATACGCCCGGGACACCCGACAGATGTTTTTC.

About this clone: This DNA translates differently at residue 7 from the TCRdb protein, which is that of a much larger clone; a read error is likely, and the protein shown is the DNA's own translation. CDR3 DNA sequence: TGTGCCTGTGACCTACTGGTGGATGACGATAAACTCATCTTT. Translated, it gives CACDLLVDDDKLIF. This chain links TRDV2 with TRDJ1; a weak D match, TRDD3 (5 bases). V was clipped by 3 bases and J by 4 bases, with 14 bases between them. CDR3 size: 14 residues. Per germline, CDR1 GEAIGNYY and CDR2 EKD.

In its sample, this clone ranks as medium-sized (0.01 to 0.1%). J is TRDJ3 and V is TRDV2, with 11 nucleotides matching TRDD3. The CDR3 runs to 19 residues. Germline V gene data show CDR1 as GEAIGNYY and CDR2 as EKD. Trimming took 3 bases from V and 0 from J; bases not matched to a gene: 6. The CDR3 DNA sequence: TGTGCCTGTGACCCCTGGGGGATACCGAGCTCCTGGGACACCCGACAGATGTTTTTC. It codes for CACDPWGIPSSWDTRQMFF.

In the case of this clone: A single base is all that separates this from a far larger clone, so a read error is likely. Other nucleotide sequences from this sample produce the same CDR3. The chain joins TRDV2 to TRDJ2, with D maybe TRDD3 (5 bases). In germline, CDR1 is GEAIGNYY, CDR2 EKD. The CDR3 covers 16 residues. CDR3 bases: TGTGCCTGCGACACTCGGGGGCCAGCTTTGACAGCACAACTCTTCTTT. Its translation is CACDTRGPALTAQLFF.

By sample fraction, this clone is large (0.1 to 1%). Other DNA variants within this sample encode the same CDR3. This chain joins TRDV2 and TRDJ2; 11 nucleotides align to TRDD3. Germline V gene data show CDR1 as GEAIGNYY and CDR2 as EKD. Trimming at V came to 0 bases and at J to 7 bases, leaving 3 bases not matched to a gene. The CDR3 length is 15 residues. The CDR3 sequence is CACDTWGIRGAQLFF. CDR3 DNA: TGTGCCTGTGACACCTGGGGGATACGAGGAGCACAACTCTTCTTT.

As for this clone: A far larger clone is one nucleotide away, so this likely arose from a read error. In the same sample, other DNA sequences code for this CDR3. The chain uses TRDV2 and TRDJ1; 9 bases agree with TRDD3. V gave up 3 bases and J gave up 4 bases; unmatched junction bases: 8. CDR3 length: 15 amino acids. Germline V CDR1 and CDR2: GEAIGNYY, EKD. CDR3 amino acids: CACDVLGDTDDKLIF. CDR3 DNA: TGTGCCTGTGACGTACTGGGGGACACAGACGATAAACTCATCTTT.

A note on this clone: A far larger clone is just one base off, so this is likely a read error. This sample includes further DNA sequences coding for the same CDR3. This rearrangement joins TRDV2 to TRDJ2; 10 nucleotides align to TRDD3. CDR3 size: 17 residues. Looked up from germline, CDR1 is GEAIGNYY and CDR2 is EKD. CDR3 sequence: CACDSLLGDSVTAQLFF. Written as DNA, the CDR3 is TGTGCCTGTGACAGTCTACTGGGGGATTCTGTGACCGCACAACTCTTCTTT.

On this clone itself: The TCRdb record carries a much larger clone's protein, which differs from this DNA's translation at residue 11; a read error is the likely cause, and the protein listed here is the DNA translation. V is TRDV2 and J is TRDJ1; TRDD3 agrees at 12 bases. The CDR3 is 16 residues long. In germline, CDR1 is GEAIGNYY, CDR2 EKD. After removal of 0 bases from V and 3 bases from J, the junction contained 4 bases not matched to a gene. DNA of the CDR3: TGTGCCTGTGACACCGGCTGGGGGATACGCGCCGATAAACTCATCTTT. The encoded protein is CACDTGWGIRADKLIF.

This clone is deemed large. The chain carries TRDV2 and TRDJ2; 12 bases are shared with TRDD3. The CDR3 spans 17 residues. CDR1 is GEAIGNYY and CDR2 is EKD in the germline V gene. J lost 4 bases, V lost 3 bases, and 8 bases had no gene match. DNA for the CDR3: TGTGCCTGTGACCCCGTACTGGGGGATACTGCGACAGCACAACTCTTCTTT. This codes for CACDPVLGDTATAQLFF.

This clone turned up a few times. With a much larger clone just one base away, this may be a read error. The chain combines TRDV2 with TRDJ3; TRDD3 matches at 12 bases. Germline assignment: CDR1 GEAIGNYY and CDR2 EKD. There are 19 residues in the CDR3. This chain's CDR3 is CARDTVLGDTSWDTRQMFF. The CDR3 DNA follows: TGTGCCCGTGACACCGTACTGGGGGATACATCCTGGGACACCCGACAGATGTTTTTC.